These T cell receptor beta chains were read from a single sample in a study of cytomegalovirus exposure and HLA in healthy donors. TCRdb keeps only in-frame clones here, not all; method: immunoSEQ multiplex PCR. The sample holds roughly 160,000 clones, 80% seen once. Sequencing used PBMCs. Receptor source: a man younger than 45 in good health and CMV-seronegative. Each CDR3 is given with its conserved first and last residue.

CDR3aa: CASSDSLAGADTQYF; v_gene: TRBV6-4; j_gene: TRBJ2-3
CDR3aa: CASTAYGSSYEQYF; v_gene: TRBV5-4; j_gene: TRBJ2-7
CDR3aa: CASSPQGDRDYEQYF; v_gene: TRBV28; j_gene: TRBJ2-7
CDR3aa: CASSHRVSYEQYF; v_gene: TRBV7-9; j_gene: TRBJ2-7
CDR3aa: CASSRRRTAERAEAFF; v_gene: TRBV7-9; j_gene: TRBJ1-1
CDR3aa: CASSQDSVTQFF; v_gene: TRBV4-3; j_gene: TRBJ2-1
CDR3aa: CASSFQGNTEAFF; v_gene: TRBV6-5; j_gene: TRBJ1-1
CDR3aa: CASRDQGWSDQPQHF; v_gene: TRBV2; j_gene: TRBJ1-5
CDR3aa: CASSLGLAGAVTQYF; v_gene: TRBV7-7; j_gene: TRBJ2-5
CDR3aa: CASSEIAGETGELFF; v_gene: TRBV2; j_gene: TRBJ2-2
CDR3aa: CASSIAGPYEQYF; v_gene: TRBV19; j_gene: TRBJ2-7
CDR3aa: CASSYSRDRGSYEQYF; v_gene: TRBV6-5; j_gene: TRBJ2-7
CDR3aa: CASSYSGQGNQPQHF; v_gene: TRBV6-5; j_gene: TRBJ1-5
CDR3aa: CASSAQGASSYNEQFF; v_gene: TRBV9; j_gene: TRBJ2-1
CDR3aa: CASSLDPAGGLTGELFF; v_gene: TRBV5-1; j_gene: TRBJ2-2
CDR3aa: CASSPAGTGGEQPQHF; v_gene: TRBV18; j_gene: TRBJ1-5
CDR3aa: CASSSQGAGYYEQYF; v_gene: TRBV13; j_gene: TRBJ2-7
CDR3aa: CASSWTSGGLGNEQFF; v_gene: TRBV7-2; j_gene: TRBJ2-1
CDR3aa: CAWSVTVPGELFF; v_gene: TRBV30; j_gene: TRBJ2-2
CDR3aa: CASSLYPSGSDSRDEQYF; v_gene: TRBV27; j_gene: TRBJ2-7
CDR3aa: CASSQILAKNIQYF; v_gene: TRBV4-1; j_gene: TRBJ2-4
CDR3aa: CASSLGFGQGPDTQYF; v_gene: TRBV5-1; j_gene: TRBJ2-3
CDR3aa: CASSPIYTEAFF; v_gene: TRBV18; j_gene: TRBJ1-1
CDR3aa: CASSLTDLTEAFF; v_gene: TRBV27; j_gene: TRBJ1-1
CDR3aa: CASSPGSSYEQYF; v_gene: TRBV5-1; j_gene: TRBJ2-7
CDR3aa: CASSYLAGAGGYTF; v_gene: TRBV6-5; j_gene: TRBJ1-2
CDR3aa: CAWGVRSGGTGELFF; v_gene: TRBV30; j_gene: TRBJ2-2
CDR3aa: CASSQTSGGAGYTF; v_gene: TRBV14; j_gene: TRBJ1-2
CDR3aa: CASSRYRATNEKLFF; v_gene: TRBV28; j_gene: TRBJ1-4
CDR3aa: CASSPTNLLNYGYTF; v_gene: TRBV7-2; j_gene: TRBJ1-2
CDR3aa: CASSLVPTWAGEDGYTF; v_gene: TRBV7-2; j_gene: TRBJ1-2
CDR3aa: CASSLGLGGLESEQYF; v_gene: TRBV7-6; j_gene: TRBJ2-7
CDR3aa: CASSLVAGKTEAFF; v_gene: TRBV5-1; j_gene: TRBJ1-1
CDR3aa: CASSYTGARTEAFF; v_gene: TRBV28; j_gene: TRBJ1-1
CDR3aa: CASSGTIRQGFAYNEQFF; v_gene: TRBV25-1; j_gene: TRBJ2-1
CDR3aa: CASSLGRFTGVGGYTF; v_gene: TRBV5-1; j_gene: TRBJ1-2
CDR3aa: CASSQGTFNTEAFF; v_gene: TRBV27; j_gene: TRBJ1-1
CDR3aa: CAWGARYEQFF; v_gene: TRBV30; j_gene: TRBJ2-1
CDR3aa: CASSVGRGSDTQYF; v_gene: TRBV9; j_gene: TRBJ2-3
CDR3aa: CSAPRGTEAFF; v_gene: TRBV20-1; j_gene: TRBJ1-1
CDR3aa: CASRAQSGGNNEQFF; v_gene: TRBV5-1; j_gene: TRBJ2-1
CDR3aa: CASSYTEAFF; v_gene: TRBV6-1; j_gene: TRBJ1-1
CDR3aa: CASSIYSAGEQYF; v_gene: TRBV19; j_gene: TRBJ2-7
CDR3aa: CASSSRLSGNTIYF; v_gene: TRBV28; j_gene: TRBJ1-3
CDR3aa: CASSSLGSWPQHF; v_gene: TRBV13; j_gene: TRBJ1-5
CDR3aa: CASSGTGVALTLGTEAFF; v_gene: TRBV5-1; j_gene: TRBJ1-1
CDR3aa: CASSLPGTGWNGYTF; v_gene: TRBV28; j_gene: TRBJ1-2
CDR3aa: CASSFGLAGDEQYF; v_gene: TRBV7-9; j_gene: TRBJ2-7
CDR3aa: CASSGVRTRDEQYF; v_gene: TRBV10-2; j_gene: TRBJ2-7
CDR3aa: CASSFSGGGTDTQYF; v_gene: TRBV5-1; j_gene: TRBJ2-3
CDR3aa: CASSLTGYEQYF; v_gene: TRBV7-9; j_gene: TRBJ2-7
CDR3aa: CAWSGGDNYEQYF; v_gene: TRBV30; j_gene: TRBJ2-7
CDR3aa: CASSEENSPQETQYF; v_gene: TRBV6-1; j_gene: TRBJ2-5
CDR3aa: CAWSVLKGYGYTF; v_gene: TRBV30; j_gene: TRBJ1-2
CDR3aa: CASSTSGTAYQPQHF; v_gene: TRBV5-6; j_gene: TRBJ1-5